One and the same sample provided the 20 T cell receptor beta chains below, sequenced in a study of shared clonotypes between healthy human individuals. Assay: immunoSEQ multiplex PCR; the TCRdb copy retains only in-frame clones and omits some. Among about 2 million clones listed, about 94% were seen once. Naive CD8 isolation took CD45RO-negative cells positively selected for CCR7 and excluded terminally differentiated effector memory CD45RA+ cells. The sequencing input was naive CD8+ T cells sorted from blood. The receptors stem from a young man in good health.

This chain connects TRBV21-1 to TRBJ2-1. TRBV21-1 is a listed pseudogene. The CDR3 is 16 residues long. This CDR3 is CASSKEGESSYNEQFF. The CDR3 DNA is TGTGCCAGCAGCAAAGAAGGGGAGAGCTCCTACAATGAGCAGTTCTTC.

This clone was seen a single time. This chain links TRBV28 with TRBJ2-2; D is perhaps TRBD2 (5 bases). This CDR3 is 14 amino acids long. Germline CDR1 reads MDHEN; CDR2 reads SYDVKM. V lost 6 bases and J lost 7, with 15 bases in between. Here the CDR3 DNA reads TGTGCCAGCAGCTTCCTCGGGGAAAGCGGGGAGCTGTTTTTT. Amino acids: CASSFLGESGELFF.

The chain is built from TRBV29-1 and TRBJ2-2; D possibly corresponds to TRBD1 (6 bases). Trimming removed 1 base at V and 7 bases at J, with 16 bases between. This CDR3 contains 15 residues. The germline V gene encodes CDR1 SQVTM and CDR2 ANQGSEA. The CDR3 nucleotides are TGCAGCGTTGAAGTTGGGCAGGGGTCGATCGGGGAGCTGTTTTTT. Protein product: CSVEVGQGSIGELFF.

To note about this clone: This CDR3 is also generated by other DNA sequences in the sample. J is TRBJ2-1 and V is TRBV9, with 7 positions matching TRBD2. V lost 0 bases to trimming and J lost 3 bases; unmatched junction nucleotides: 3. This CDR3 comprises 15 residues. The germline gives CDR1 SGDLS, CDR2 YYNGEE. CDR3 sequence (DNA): TGTGCCAGCAGCGTAGCGGGGGGACTCTACAATGAGCAGTTCTTC. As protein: CASSVAGGLYNEQFF.

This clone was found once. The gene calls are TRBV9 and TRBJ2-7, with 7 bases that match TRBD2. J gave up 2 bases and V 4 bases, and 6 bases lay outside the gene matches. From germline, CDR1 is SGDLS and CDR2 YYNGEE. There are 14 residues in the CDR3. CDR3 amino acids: CASSPWGGTYEQYF. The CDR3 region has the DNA TGTGCCAGCAGCCCCTGGGGAGGGACCTACGAGCAGTACTTC.

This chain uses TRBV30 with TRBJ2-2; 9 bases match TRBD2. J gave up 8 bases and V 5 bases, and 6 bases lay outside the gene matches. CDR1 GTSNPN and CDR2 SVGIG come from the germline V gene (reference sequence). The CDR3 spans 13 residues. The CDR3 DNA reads TGTGCCTGGTTGTTAGCGGGAGCGGGGGAGCTGTTTTTT. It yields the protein CAWLLAGAGELFF.

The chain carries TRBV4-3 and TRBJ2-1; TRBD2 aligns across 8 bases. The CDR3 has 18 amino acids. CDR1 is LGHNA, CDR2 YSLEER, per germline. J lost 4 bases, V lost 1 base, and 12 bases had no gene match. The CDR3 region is CASSQGWGALAGYNEQFF. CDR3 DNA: TGCGCCAGCAGCCAAGGTTGGGGGGCCTTAGCGGGGTACAATGAGCAGTTCTTC.

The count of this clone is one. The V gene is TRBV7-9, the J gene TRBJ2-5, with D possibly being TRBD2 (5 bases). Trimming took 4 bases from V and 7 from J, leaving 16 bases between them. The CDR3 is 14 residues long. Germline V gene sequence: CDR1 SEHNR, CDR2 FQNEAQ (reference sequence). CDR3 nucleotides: TGTGCCAGCAGCTGGGCGGTGGGAGAATCGACCCAGTACTTC. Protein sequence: CASSWAVGESTQYF.

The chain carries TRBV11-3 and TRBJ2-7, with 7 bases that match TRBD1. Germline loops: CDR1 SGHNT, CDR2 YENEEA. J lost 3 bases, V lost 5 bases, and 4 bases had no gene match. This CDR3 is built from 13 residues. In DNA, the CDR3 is TGTGCCAGCAGCGCAGACAGGGACTACGAGCAGTACTTC. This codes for CASSADRDYEQYF.

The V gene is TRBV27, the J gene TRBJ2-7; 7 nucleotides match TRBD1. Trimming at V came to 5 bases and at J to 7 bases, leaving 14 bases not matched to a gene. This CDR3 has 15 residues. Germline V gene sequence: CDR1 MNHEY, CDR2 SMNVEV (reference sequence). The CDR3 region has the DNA TGTGCCAGCAGTCCTCAGGGGGTCCCCTCCCGGGAGCAGTACTTC. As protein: CASSPQGVPSREQYF.

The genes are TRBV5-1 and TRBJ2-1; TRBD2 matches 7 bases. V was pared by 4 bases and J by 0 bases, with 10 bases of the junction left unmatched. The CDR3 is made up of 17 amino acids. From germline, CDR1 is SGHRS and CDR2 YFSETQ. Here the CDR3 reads CASSDWGGVGSYNEQFF. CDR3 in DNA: TGCGCCAGCAGCGATTGGGGAGGGGTGGGCTCCTACAATGAGCAGTTCTTC.

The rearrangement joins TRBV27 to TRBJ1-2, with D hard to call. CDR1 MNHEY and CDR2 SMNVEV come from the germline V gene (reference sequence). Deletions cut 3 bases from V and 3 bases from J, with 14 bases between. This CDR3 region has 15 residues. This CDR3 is CASSFRGFGYYGYTF. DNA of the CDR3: TGTGCCAGCAGTTTTAGAGGATTTGGCTACTATGGCTACACCTTC.

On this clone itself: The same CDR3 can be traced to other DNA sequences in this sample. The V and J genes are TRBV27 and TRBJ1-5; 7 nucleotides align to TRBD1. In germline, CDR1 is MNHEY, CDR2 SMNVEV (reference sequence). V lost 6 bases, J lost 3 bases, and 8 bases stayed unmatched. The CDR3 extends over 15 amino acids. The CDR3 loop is CASSPTGPLNQPQHF. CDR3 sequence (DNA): TGTGCCAGCAGCCCGACAGGGCCCCTCAATCAGCCCCAGCATTTT.

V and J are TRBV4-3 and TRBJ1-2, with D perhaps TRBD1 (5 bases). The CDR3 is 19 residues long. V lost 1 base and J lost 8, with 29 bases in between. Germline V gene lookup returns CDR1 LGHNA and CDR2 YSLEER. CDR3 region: CASSQVPRGPEGRPGGYTF. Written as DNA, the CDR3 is TGCGCCAGCAGCCAAGTCCCCCGGGGCCCAGAAGGTCGCCCTGGGGGCTACACCTTC.

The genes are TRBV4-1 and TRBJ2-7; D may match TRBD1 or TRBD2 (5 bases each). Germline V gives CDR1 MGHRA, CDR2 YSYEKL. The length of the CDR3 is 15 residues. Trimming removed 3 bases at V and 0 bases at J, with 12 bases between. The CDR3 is CASSHRYGTSYEQYF. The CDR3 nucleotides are TGCGCCAGCAGCCATCGATACGGGACCTCCTACGAGCAGTACTTC.

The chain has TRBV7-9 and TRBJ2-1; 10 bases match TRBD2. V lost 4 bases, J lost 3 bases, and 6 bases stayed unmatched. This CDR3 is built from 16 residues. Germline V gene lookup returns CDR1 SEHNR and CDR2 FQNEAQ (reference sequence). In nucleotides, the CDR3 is TGTGCCAGCAGCTCTTCTGGACTAGCGGTCTACAATGAGCAGTTCTTC. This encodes CASSSSGLAVYNEQFF.

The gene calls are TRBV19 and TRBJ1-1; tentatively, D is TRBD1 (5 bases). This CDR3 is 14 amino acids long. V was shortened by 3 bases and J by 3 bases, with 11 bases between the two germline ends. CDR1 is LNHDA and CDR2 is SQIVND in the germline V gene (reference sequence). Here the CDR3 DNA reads TGTGCCAGTAGTATCCCGGGGCCCTACACTGAAGCTTTCTTT. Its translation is CASSIPGPYTEAFF.

The CDR3 nucleotides read TGTGCCAGCAGCGTAACCAGCGGGAGTAGCACAGATACGCAGTATTTT. Protein sequence: CASSVTSGSSTDTQYF. The genes are TRBV9 and TRBJ2-3; 8 nucleotides align to TRBD2. CDR1 SGDLS and CDR2 YYNGEE come from the germline V gene. This CDR3 has 16 residues. The junction had 4 bases not matched to a gene; V was cut back by 1 base and J by 0 bases.

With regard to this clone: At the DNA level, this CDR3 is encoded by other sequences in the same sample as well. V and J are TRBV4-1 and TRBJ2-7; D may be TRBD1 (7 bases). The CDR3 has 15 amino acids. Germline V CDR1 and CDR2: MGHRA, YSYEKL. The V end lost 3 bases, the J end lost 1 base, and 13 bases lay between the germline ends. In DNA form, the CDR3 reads TGCGCCAGCAGCCACAAACAGGGGACTTCCTACGAGCAGTACTTC. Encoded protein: CASSHKQGTSYEQYF.

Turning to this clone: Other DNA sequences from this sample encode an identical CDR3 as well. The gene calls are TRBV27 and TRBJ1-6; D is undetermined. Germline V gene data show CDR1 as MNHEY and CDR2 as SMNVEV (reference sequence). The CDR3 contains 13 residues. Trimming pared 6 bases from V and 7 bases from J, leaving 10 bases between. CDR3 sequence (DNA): TGTGCCAGCAGCCTCGACGGGAATTCACCCCTCCACTTT. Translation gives CASSLDGNSPLHF.